This TCR beta chain was obtained from a study of T cells in Graves' hyperthyroidism and ophthalmopathy (dated by TCRdb to the late 2010s). With regard to the full study: Peripheral blood was sampled at the time of initial diagnosis, prior to any treatment. The study also compared thyroid tissue and blood T-cell repertoires from about 6 Graves' hyperthyroidism patients. According to the paper, TCR Vbeta CDR3 sequencing was carried out on 135 peripheral blood samples, which came from around 43 ophthalmopathy, around 75 hyperthyroidism and roughly 17 progressor patients. The 90 to 100 discovery patients were randomly divided into training and test sets at a 7:3 ratio. An independent validation cohort of fewer than 20 hyperthyroidism patients and about 15 patients who later progressed to ophthalmopathy tested prospective prediction of ophthalmopathy. A discovery cohort of about a hundred patients, 43 with Graves' ophthalmopathy and about 60 with stable Graves' hyperthyroidism, was used to find distinguishing TCR V-J signatures. After blood sampling, hyperthyroidism patients were treated with methimazole at a starting dose of 30 mg daily, and ophthalmopathy patients were treated with high-dose intravenous methylprednisolone.

Relative to germline, V is 2 bases shorter and J is 0 bases shorter, with 10 bases between their ends. Spanning cysteine to phenylalanine, the CDR3 consists of 15 amino acids. Just CDR3 DNA is preserved here, 45 bases in frame from base 1. Reading the germline V gene gives CDR1 SGDLS and CDR2 YYNGEE. Graves' hyperthyroidism was defined as stable when no progression to ophthalmopathy occurred over 18 months of follow-up. The hyperthyroidism patients were between 18 and 65 years old and newly diagnosed, with a disease duration of less than 2 months. The study excluded patients with uncontrolled infections, other autoimmune diseases, pregnancy or lactation. Diagnoses were established on the basis of clinical symptoms, serum thyroxine and TRAb, thyroid ultrasound, and orbital computed tomography. PBMCs were isolated from 7.5 to 10 ml of fresh peripheral blood by Ficoll-Paque density gradient centrifugation. Total RNA was extracted with Trizol reagent, and quality was checked on an Agilent 2100 Bioanalyzer.

Study-wide conclusions, independent of this receptor: Most expanded thyroid clonotypes (frequency above 0.001) were also detected in blood, suggesting blood repertoires may reflect thyroid immune responses. Ophthalmopathy was separated from stable hyperthyroidism by a 13 V-J signature model, with 87.88% sensitivity and approximately 81% specificity obtained in cross-validation and 80%/75% obtained in testing. In validation, the model predicted progression to ophthalmopathy with approximately 71% sensitivity and approximately 78% specificity, a median of approximately 6.7 months before onset. Sample size was not statistically predetermined, and blinding of investigators to group allocation was not performed.

This clonotype was detected ten times or more. Its antigen has not been determined. Nothing much larger sits one base from this clone, and base qualities are not available. TCR beta CDR3 regions were amplified from RNA transcripts. For the first round of RT-PCR on the TCR CDR3, the HTBI primer set was used together with the Qiagen OneStep RT-PCR kit. A second multiplex PCR round built the libraries, followed by size selection and purification. Sequencing of the libraries was done on an Illumina HiSeq2000 using paired-end 100 bp reads. In the paper's pipeline: Raw data were processed with SOAPnuke, discarding reads with adapters, uncalled bases, mean Phred below 15, or no exact constant-primer or identifier match. COPE v1.2.5 was used to merge high-quality paired reads, and clonotypes were defined as unique nucleotide sequences. MiTCR v1.1 was used to align the clonotypes against IMGT TRBV, TRBD and TRBJ reference segments. Analysis was restricted to V-J combinations with a frequency above 0.0001, which covered 99.2% of repertoires. The TCS score was defined as the ratio of F50 (clonal expansion) to E x V (chaos), calculated using BLOSUM62-based TCRdist between CDR3 peptides within each V-J. Welch's t-statistics and random forest reduced 500 to 550 V-J features to roughly 13, which were used in a naive Bayes classifier (R e1071). In-frame beta chains were kept once TCRdb had trimmed the public reads at Q25 with fastp and called clones with MiXCR. CDR3 protein sequences are deduplicated, and each keeps its most common genes and DNA. These V and J calls rely on TCRdb rather than the paper's analysis. Within this sample are 600,000 to 750,000 distinct CDR3 sequences, with around a sixth of them counted one time only. Jointly, the top ten make up about a sixth of the sample.

The source of this sequence is a man aged 45-60 years with Graves' hyperthyroidism. Specimen: blood. The chain couples TRBV9 to TRBJ2-3; the D gene cannot be resolved beyond TRBD1 or TRBD2, each matching 5 bases. The CDR3 in this case is CASSVRDLSTDTQYF. The base sequence is TGTGCCAGCAGCGTCCGGGACCTGAGCACAGATACGCAGTATTTT.